The rows below give T cell receptor beta chains drawn from one sample of a study of CD8 T cells in Susac syndrome. MiXCR, run by TCRdb on the immunoSEQ multiplex PCR reads, gives a single entry per CDR3 protein. The sample includes more than 110,000 distinct CDR3 sequences, approximately 95% of them seen just once. The sequenced material came from CD8+ T cells from PBMCs. Receptor source: a human donor in good health. Both conserved end residues are part of each CDR3. The D gene is left open where the match is weak. Not all rows give a size; the values are once, few, many and, for expanded clones, a class.

J,V,D,size,CDR3,DNA
TRBJ2-3,TRBV7-9,-,once,CASSSDFDTQYF,TGTGCCAGCAGCTCCGATTTTGATACGCAGTATTTT
TRBJ2-2,TRBV4-3,-,-,CASSPYKNTGELFF,TGCGCCAGCAGCCCCTACAAGAACACCGGGGAGCTGTTTTTT
TRBJ1-5,TRBV6-5,TRBD1,-,CASSFDRDDNQPQHF,TGTGCCAGCAGTTTCGACAGGGACGACAATCAGCCCCAGCATTTT
TRBJ2-5,TRBV5-1,-,-,CASSSWPQETQYF,TGCGCCAGCAGCTCCTGGCCCCAAGAGACCCAGTACTTC
TRBJ1-1,TRBV20-1,-,-,CSAGPGTDTEAFF,TGCAGTGCTGGCCCTGGGACTGACACTGAAGCTTTCTTT
TRBJ2-5,TRBV7-8,-,once,CASSAPGVKPAQETQYF,TGTGCCAGCAGCGCCCCCGGAGTAAAGCCGGCCCAAGAGACCCAGTACTTC
TRBJ2-3,TRBV9,TRBD2,-,CASSISGSTDTQYF,TGTGCCAGCAGCATTAGCGGGAGCACAGATACGCAGTATTTT
TRBJ2-2,TRBV5-1,TRBD2,-,CASSLAGGPNTGELFF,TGCGCCAGCAGCTTGGCGGGGGGTCCTAACACCGGGGAGCTGTTTTTT
TRBJ2-1,TRBV4-1,TRBD2,-,CASSQPSGRADNEQFF,TGCGCCAGCAGCCAACCTAGCGGGAGGGCCGACAATGAGCAGTTCTTC
TRBJ2-1,TRBV5-1,TRBD2,-,CASSLGLAVSYNEQFF,TGCGCCAGCAGCTTGGGACTAGCGGTGTCCTACAATGAGCAGTTCTTC
TRBJ1-2,TRBV25-1,TRBD1,-,CASRIETGQGAGGYTF,TGTGCCAGCAGGATAGAAACGGGACAGGGGGCGGGCGGCTACACCTTC
TRBJ2-4,TRBV20-1,-,-,CSARDVDQGNIQYF,TGCAGTGCTAGAGACGTGGACCAAGGAAACATTCAGTACTTC
TRBJ2-7,TRBV3-1,-,-,CASSQVSSGTYEQYF,TGTGCCAGCAGCCAAGTTTCGAGTGGGACCTACGAGCAGTACTTC
TRBJ2-1,TRBV27,-,-,CASSLRGRLYNEQFF,TGTGCCAGCAGCCTCAGGGGGAGGCTGTACAATGAGCAGTTCTTC
TRBJ2-1,TRBV20-1,-,-,CSADGPDYNEQFF,TGCAGTGCTGACGGACCGGACTACAATGAGCAGTTCTTC
TRBJ2-1,TRBV15,-,once,CATSRPNNYNEQFF,TGTGCCACCAGCAGACCGAACAACTACAATGAGCAGTTCTTC
TRBJ2-3,TRBV20-1,-,-,CSAKGRNTDTQYF,TGCAGTGCTAAGGGGCGTAACACAGATACGCAGTATTTT
TRBJ2-5,TRBV12-3/TRBV12-4,TRBD2,-,CASSPRTSGRAQETQYF,TGTGCCAGCAGTCCGCGGACTAGCGGGAGGGCACAAGAGACCCAGTACTTC
TRBJ2-1,TRBV20-1,TRBD2,once,CSATPGLAVYNEQFF,TGCAGTGCCACTCCGGGACTAGCGGTTTACAATGAGCAGTTCTTC
TRBJ1-1,TRBV4-3,TRBD1,-,CASSQDVGQGAGWTEAFF,TGCGCCAGCAGCCAAGATGTAGGACAGGGGGCCGGATGGACTGAAGCTTTCTTT
TRBJ2-7,TRBV7-9,-,-,CASSPIGIYEQYF,TGTGCCAGCAGCCCGATAGGAATCTACGAGCAGTACTTC
TRBJ1-1,TRBV29-1,-,-,CSVDGGTDTEAFF,TGCAGCGTTGATGGAGGGACGGATACTGAAGCTTTCTTT
TRBJ2-7,TRBV12-3/TRBV12-4,-,-,CASSNSGGSEQYF,TGTGCCAGCAGTAACTCTGGGGGCTCCGAGCAGTACTTC
TRBJ2-5,TRBV11-2,-,few,CASSSLQETQYF,TGTGCCAGCAGTTCTCTCCAAGAGACCCAGTACTTC
TRBJ2-1,TRBV9,-,-,CASSYRNRVIDEQFF,TGTGCCAGCAGCTACCGGAACAGGGTTATCGATGAGCAGTTCTTC
TRBJ1-5,TRBV30,-,once,CAWSLQLGGNQPQHF,TGTGCCTGGAGTCTACAATTGGGGGGCAATCAGCCCCAGCATTTT
TRBJ1-1,TRBV3-1,-,-,CASSHGGPYGAEAFF,TGTGCCAGCAGCCACGGAGGTCCTTACGGGGCTGAAGCTTTCTTT
TRBJ2-1,TRBV14,-,-,CASTRRGTNEQFF,TGTGCCAGCACAAGGCGGGGCACCAATGAGCAGTTCTTC
TRBJ2-1,TRBV6-2/TRBV6-3,TRBD2,-,CASSLGLAGVMGQFF,TGTGCCAGCAGTCTCGGACTAGCGGGAGTGATGGGGCAGTTCTTC
TRBJ2-3,TRBV20-1,-,once,CSARGPPGYTTDTQYF,TGCAGTGCTAGGGGGCCCCCGGGATACACAACAGATACGCAGTATTTT
TRBJ2-7,TRBV28,-,-,CASSLGGHEQYF,TGTGCCAGCAGTTTAGGGGGCCACGAGCAGTACTTC
TRBJ2-7,TRBV29-1,-,-,CSVVHPRGEQYF,TGCAGCGTTGTGCATCCCCGGGGCGAGCAGTACTTC
TRBJ1-3,TRBV29-1,-,once,CSVAMGFSGNTIYF,TGCAGCGTTGCGATGGGTTTCTCTGGAAACACCATATATTTT
TRBJ1-5,TRBV9,-,-,CASSANTVNQPQHF,TGTGCCAGCAGCGCCAACACGGTCAATCAGCCCCAGCATTTT
TRBJ2-1,TRBV4-2,-,-,CASSQDFGLKNEQFF,TGTGCCAGCAGCCAAGATTTCGGCCTAAAAAATGAGCAGTTCTTC
TRBJ1-1,TRBV30,-,-,CASGDADYTEAFF,TGTGCCTCTGGAGATGCAGATTACACTGAAGCTTTCTTT
TRBJ2-1,TRBV7-9,TRBD2,few,CASSPRGDNEQFF,TGTGCCAGCAGCCCCCGGGGGGACAATGAGCAGTTCTTC
TRBJ2-1,TRBV19,TRBD2,few,CASSPTSGSNEQFF,TGTGCCAGTAGTCCGACTAGCGGGAGTAATGAGCAGTTCTTC
TRBJ2-3,TRBV28,TRBD2,-,CASSSGTSGYQGDTQYF,TGTGCCAGCAGTTCCGGGACTAGCGGGTATCAGGGGGATACGCAGTATTTT
TRBJ2-1,TRBV24-1,TRBD2,-,CATSDIGLAGYNEQFF,TGTGCCACCAGTGATATCGGACTAGCGGGGTACAATGAGCAGTTCTTC
TRBJ2-4,TRBV24-1,-,-,CATSDSWEENIQYF,TGTGCCACCAGTGATTCGTGGGAGGAAAACATTCAGTACTTC
TRBJ2-3,TRBV7-2,-,-,CASRPTDTDTQYF,TGTGCCAGCAGACCAACCGATACAGATACGCAGTATTTT
TRBJ2-1,TRBV3-1,TRBD2,-,CASSQGVSGNHFSYNEQFF,TGTGCCAGCAGCCAAGGCGTTAGCGGGAATCACTTTTCCTACAATGAGCAGTTCTTC
TRBJ1-1,TRBV13,TRBD1,-,CASSLVGQGDTEAFF,TGTGCCAGCAGCTTAGTAGGACAGGGCGACACTGAAGCTTTCTTT
TRBJ1-5,TRBV11-2,-,once,CASSLGESGQPQHF,TGTGCCAGCAGCTTAGGGGAGTCTGGGCAGCCCCAGCATTTT
TRBJ2-3,TRBV20-1,TRBD2,-,CSARGLAGGTSTDTQYF,TGCAGTGCTAGGGGGCTAGCGGGAGGTACTAGCACAGATACGCAGTATTTT
TRBJ2-7,TRBV2,TRBD2,-,CARRGEGKQYF,TGTGCCAGAAGAGGGGAGGGTAAGCAGTACTTC
TRBJ2-7,TRBV6-1,-,few,CASRTGAYEQYF,TGTGCCAGCAGAACCGGGGCCTACGAGCAGTACTTC
TRBJ2-1,TRBV20-1,TRBD2,-,CSAPRSGLSYNEQFF,TGCAGTGCTCCCCGTAGCGGGCTATCCTACAATGAGCAGTTCTTC
TRBJ2-1,TRBV7-8,TRBD2,-,CASSPRTSGWGEQFF,TGTGCCAGCAGCCCAAGGACTAGCGGGTGGGGTGAGCAGTTCTTC
TRBJ2-1,TRBV7-9,TRBD2,once,CASSLAPGLAGSYNEQFF,TGTGCCAGCAGCTTAGCGCCGGGACTAGCGGGGTCATACAATGAGCAGTTCTTC
TRBJ2-7,TRBV20-1,-,-,CSARDRGGYYEQYF,TGCAGTGCTAGAGATCGAGGCGGGTACTACGAGCAGTACTTC
TRBJ2-1,TRBV20-1,TRBD1,-,CSARDLFGTGSNEQFF,TGCAGTGCTAGAGATCTCTTCGGGACAGGGTCCAATGAGCAGTTCTTC
TRBJ2-7,TRBV7-9,-,-,CASSHKRGNEQYF,TGTGCCAGCAGCCACAAGAGAGGGAACGAGCAGTACTTC
TRBJ2-3,TRBV15,-,-,CATSRETTDTQYF,TGTGCCACCAGCAGAGAAACAACAGATACGCAGTATTTT
TRBJ1-4,TRBV12-3/TRBV12-4,-,-,CASSDGDEKLFF,TGTGCCAGCAGTGACGGAGATGAAAAACTGTTTTTT
TRBJ2-7,TRBV6-2/TRBV6-3,-,few,CASSSDEQYF,TGTGCCAGCAGTTCGGACGAGCAGTACTTC
TRBJ2-6,TRBV10-3,-,-,CAIRGDGVLTF,TGTGCCATCAGAGGGGACGGCGTCCTGACTTTC
TRBJ2-7,TRBV28,TRBD1,-,CASSLSRDRPSYEQYF,TGTGCCAGCAGTTTATCTCGGGACAGGCCCTCCTACGAGCAGTACTTC
TRBJ2-3,TRBV12-3/TRBV12-4,TRBD2,-,CASSPGLATDTQYF,TGTGCCAGCAGTCCGGGACTAGCGACAGATACGCAGTATTTT